The entry that follows covers one T cell receptor beta chain sequence. Enrolled during active infection, Seattle patients were then followed longitudinally. The entry originates in a study of blood T cell repertoires in COVID-19. The assay was immunoSEQ multiplex PCR, and TCRdb's table has in-frame clones only and misses some. The sample shows about 160,000 clones, 92% of them seen only once. Trimming at V came to 8 bases and at J to 5 bases, leaving 15 bases not matched to a gene. CDR3 size: 15 residues. Germline V gene lookup returns CDR1 MNHEY and CDR2 SVGAGI. The sequence came from a young man with COVID-19, enrolled during active disease. Sequencing input: peripheral blood. This chain joins TRBV6-5 and TRBJ2-7, with TRBD2 matching over 7 bases. The CDR3 loop reads CASLGEFRLAHEQYF. The CDR3, as DNA: TGTGCCAGCCTGGGTGAATTTCGACTAGCACACGAGCAGTACTTC.